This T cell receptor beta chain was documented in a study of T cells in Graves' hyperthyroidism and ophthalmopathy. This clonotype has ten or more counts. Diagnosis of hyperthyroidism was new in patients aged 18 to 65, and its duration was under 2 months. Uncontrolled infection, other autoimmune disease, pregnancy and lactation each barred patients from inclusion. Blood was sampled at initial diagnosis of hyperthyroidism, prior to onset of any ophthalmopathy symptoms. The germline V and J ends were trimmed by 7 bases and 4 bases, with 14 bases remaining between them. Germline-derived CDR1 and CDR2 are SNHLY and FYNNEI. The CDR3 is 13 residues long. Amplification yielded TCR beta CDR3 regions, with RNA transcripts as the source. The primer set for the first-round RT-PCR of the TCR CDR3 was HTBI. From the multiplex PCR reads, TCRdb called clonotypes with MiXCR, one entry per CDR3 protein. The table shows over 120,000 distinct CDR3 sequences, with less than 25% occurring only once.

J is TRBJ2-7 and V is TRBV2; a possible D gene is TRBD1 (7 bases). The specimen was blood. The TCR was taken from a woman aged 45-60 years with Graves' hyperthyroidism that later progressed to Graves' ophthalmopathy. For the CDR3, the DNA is TGTGCCAGCAATTCCGCGGGACAGTACGAGCAGTACTTC. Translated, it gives CASNSAGQYEQYF.